The 25 T cell receptor beta chains given below trace back to one sample, sequenced in a study of blood T cell repertoires in COVID-19. The protocol was immunoSEQ multiplex PCR, while the TCRdb copy is restricted to in-frame clones and leaves out a portion. The table records over 150,000 clones, roughly 80% of them present only once. Sequencing used peripheral blood. The source is a man in his sixties or seventies with acute or convalescent COVID-19.

On this clone: The junction does not match germline at one end; this may be a read error. The genes are TRBV7-3 and TRBJ1-5; possible D gene TRBD1, 6 bases. The CDR3 is 15 residues long. Germline-derived CDR1 and CDR2 are SGHTA and FQGTGA. Here the CDR3 reads CASSVTGHINQPQHF. CDR3 nucleotides: TGTGCCAGCAGCGTAACGGGACACATCAATCAGCCCCAGCATTTT.

The chain links TRBV7-2 to TRBJ2-7, with TRBD2 matching 9 bases. This CDR3 has 16 residues. V gave up 4 bases and J gave up 3 bases; unmatched junction bases: 10. Germline V lookup: CDR1 SGHTA, CDR2 FQGNSA. This CDR3 reads CASSSSWAGGLYEQYF. The CDR3 region has the DNA TGTGCCAGCAGCTCGTCCTGGGCGGGGGGGCTCTACGAGCAGTACTTC.

The chain employs TRBV19 and TRBJ1-3; D remains unclear. In germline, CDR1 is LNHDA, CDR2 SQIVND (reference sequence). The V end was cut by 3 bases, the J end by 0 bases, with 12 bases between. The CDR3 is 16 residues long. The CDR3 DNA sequence: TGTGCCAGTAGTATGATCGACTTCTCCTCTGGAAACACCATATATTTT. Its translation is CASSMIDFSSGNTIYF.

The V call is TRBV19, the J call TRBJ1-2; D is unresolved. Germline CDR1 is LNHDA and CDR2 is SQIVND (reference sequence). This CDR3 contains 15 residues. V was shortened by 5 bases and J by 5 bases, with 18 bases between the two germline ends. In DNA, the CDR3 is TGTGCCAGTAGTGTCATCCGCGGAAACCGATATGGCTACACCTTC. It specifies CASSVIRGNRYGYTF.

This chain connects TRBV5-1 to TRBJ2-1, with 8 bases lining up with TRBD1. The CDR3 has 16 residues. Trimming cost V 4 bases and J 0 bases; bases outside gene matches: 6. Germline CDR1 is SGHRS and CDR2 is YFSETQ. The CDR3 DNA reads as TGCGCCAGCAGCCGCGGACAGGGTGGCTCCTACAATGAGCAGTTCTTC. It is translated as CASSRGQGGSYNEQFF. Combining the CDR3 with reference TRBV5-1 and TRBJ2-1 gives the whole variable domain KAGVTQTPRYLIKTRGQQVTLSCSPISGHRSVSWYQQTPGQGLQFLFEYFSETQRNKGNFPGRFSGRQFSNSRSEMNVSTLELGDSALYLCASSRGQGGSYNEQFFGPGTRLTVL.

The V and J genes are TRBV23-1 and TRBJ2-7; 8 bases are shared with TRBD1. TRBV23-1 is recorded as an ORF, its role being uncertain. There are 16 residues in the CDR3. The junction had 12 bases not matched to a gene; V was cut back by 7 bases and J by 1 base. The CDR3 loop reads CASTEWTGNFSYEQYF. For the CDR3, the DNA is TGCGCCAGCACCGAATGGACAGGGAATTTTTCCTACGAGCAGTACTTC.

The J gene is TRBJ2-5, the V gene TRBV19, with D uncertain. The CDR3 contains 13 residues. CDR1 is LNHDA and CDR2 is SQIVND in the germline V gene (reference sequence). Trimming took 3 bases from V and 4 from J, leaving 9 bases between them. The CDR3 nucleotides are TGTGCCAGTAGTATCAAGAGGTCAGAGACCCAGTACTTC. This translates into CASSIKRSETQYF.

The rearrangement uses TRBV7-9 and TRBJ1-5; D is uncertain. Germline assignment: CDR1 SEHNR and CDR2 FQNEAQ (reference sequence). This CDR3 is 14 amino acids long. V dropped 2 bases and J dropped 6 bases, with 11 bases sitting between them. The CDR3 reads CASSLSGSGQPQHF. CDR3 nucleotide sequence: TGTGCCAGCAGCTTATCCGGGAGTGGTCAGCCCCAGCATTTT.

Comments on this clone: Germline and junction disagree at one end, which may indicate a read error. The chain has TRBV2 and TRBJ2-3; TRBD2 is a possible D gene (6 bases). The CDR3 has 12 residues. Germline CDR1 SNHLY, CDR2 FYNNEI. As DNA, the CDR3 is TGTGCCAGCAGTGAATCGACTAGGCCGGGATCCTTT. It yields the protein CASSESTRPGSF.

The chain is built from TRBV5-1 and TRBJ1-1; a possible D gene is TRBD1 (6 bases). The CDR3 is made up of 14 amino acids. Between the trimmed V and J ends, which lost 2 bases and 12 bases, there was a span of 20 bases. From germline, CDR1 is SGHRS and CDR2 YFSETQ. As DNA, the CDR3 is TGCGCCAGCAGCTTAGGGGGGGCTCAAAGCAGGACTTTCTTT. Protein sequence: CASSLGGAQSRTFF.

This clone came up a few times. The chain carries TRBV11-2 and TRBJ1-6; D remains ambiguous. The CDR3 is 13 amino acids. Trimming left V 4 bases short and J 7 bases short, with 8 bases between. The germline CDR1 and CDR2 sequences are SGHAT and FQNNGV. The CDR3 spells CASSSHQNSPLHF. CDR3 DNA sequence: TGTGCCAGCAGCTCACACCAGAATTCACCCCTCCACTTT.

J is TRBJ2-1 and V is TRBV7-3; D remains ambiguous. The V end was cut by 1 base, the J end by 0 bases, with 7 bases between. This CDR3 has 15 amino acids. Germline values: CDR1 SGHTA, CDR2 FQGTGA. CDR3 residues: CASSLNSNSYNEQFF. CDR3 nucleotides: TGTGCCAGCAGCTTAAATAGCAACTCCTACAATGAGCAGTTCTTC.

The chain recombines TRBV18 with TRBJ1-2; possible D gene TRBD1, 5 bases. Germline loops: CDR1 KGHSH, CDR2 LQKENI. The V end was cut by 5 bases, the J end by 6 bases, with 10 bases between. The CDR3 length is 12 residues. The CDR3: CASSGAGHGYTF. CDR3 nucleotide sequence: TGTGCCAGCTCAGGGGCAGGCCATGGCTACACCTTC. The variable domain in full, with the rest retrieved from reference TRBV18 and TRBJ1-2, is NAGVMQNPRHLVRRRGQEARLRCSPMKGHSHVYWYRQLPEEGLKFMVYLQKENIIDESGMPKERFSAEFPKEGPSILRIQQVVRGDSAAYFCASSGAGHGYTFGSGTRLTVV.

The chain couples TRBV3-1 (or the pseudogene TRBV3-2) to TRBJ2-5; no reliable D call. Germline-derived CDR1 and CDR2 are LGHDT and YNNKEL (reference sequence). V lost 0 bases and J lost 5, with 13 bases in between. CDR3 size: 15 residues. The CDR3 reads CASSQDVAAGETQYF. The CDR3 bases are TGTGCCAGCAGCCAAGATGTAGCAGCCGGCGAGACCCAGTACTTC.

This clone was observed once. V is TRBV7-6 and J is TRBJ2-1; 8 positions match TRBD2. There are 16 residues in the CDR3. CDR1 and CDR2 from the germline V gene are SGHVS and FNYEAQ. The ends lost 1 base at V and 8 bases at J; junction bases unmatched: 10. The CDR3 spells CASSLGGGSRTDEQFF. In nucleotides, the CDR3 is TGTGCCAGCAGCTTAGGCGGGGGGTCCCGTACGGATGAGCAGTTCTTC.

The chain uses TRBV2 and TRBJ2-7, with D uncertain. The CDR3 runs 14 residues. The germline V gene has CDR1 SNHLY and CDR2 FYNNEI. V was trimmed by 4 bases and J by 2 bases, leaving 12 bases between them. As DNA, the CDR3 is TGTGCCAGCAGTGCGCAAATCGGTCCCTACGAGCAGTACTTC. It codes for CASSAQIGPYEQYF.

This chain links TRBV30 with TRBJ2-2; D gene ambiguous. Germline CDR1 is GTSNPN and CDR2 is SVGIG (reference sequence). The CDR3 is made up of 11 amino acids. V shed 2 bases and J shed 8 bases, with 6 bases lying between them. CDR3 region: CAWSLTGELFF. DNA for the CDR3: TGTGCCTGGAGTCTTACAGGGGAGCTGTTTTTT.

This rearrangement joins TRBV5-1 to TRBJ2-2; TRBD2 might be the D (5 bases). Per germline, CDR1 SGHRS and CDR2 YFSETQ. The CDR3 runs to 14 residues. With 5 bases removed from V and 5 bases from J, the gap between germline ends came to 13 bases. The CDR3 here is CASSLDGETGELFF. CDR3 sequence (DNA): TGCGCCAGCAGTCTGGACGGGGAGACCGGGGAGCTGTTTTTT.

This chain uses TRBV23-1 with TRBJ1-5; no clear D gene. TRBV23-1 is recorded as an ORF, its role being uncertain. The CDR3 is 13 amino acids. The ends were cut back, 4 bases at V and 6 bases at J, with 10 bases in the middle. This chain's CDR3 is CASSRRIGQPQHF. CDR3 bases: TGCGCCAGCAGTCGCAGGATCGGTCAGCCCCAGCATTTT.

J is TRBJ2-1 and V is TRBV25-1; D ambiguous. V was trimmed by 2 bases and J by 9 bases, leaving 14 bases between them. The germline V gene has CDR1 MGHDK and CDR2 SYGVNS. The CDR3 has 14 residues. CDR3 residues: CASSESNKLIEQFF. CDR3 in DNA: TGTGCCAGCAGTGAAAGCAATAAACTCATTGAGCAGTTCTTC.

The chain uses TRBV10-3 and TRBJ2-1; TRBD2 is a possible D gene (6 bases). Trimming pared 4 bases from V and 13 bases from J, leaving 20 bases between. This CDR3 comprises 14 residues. Germline CDR1 reads ENHRY; CDR2 reads SYGVKD. CDR3 region: CAISGRGLGEEQFF. CDR3 sequence (DNA): TGTGCCATCAGTGGAAGGGGCCTAGGGGAGGAACAGTTCTTC.

The CDR3 DNA reads TGTGCCAGCAGTACAGGGGTGGGAGAGACCCAGTACTTC. Translating gives CASSTGVGETQYF. This rearrangement joins TRBV12-3 or TRBV12-4 to TRBJ2-5, with 7 bases that match TRBD1. The CDR3 has 13 residues. Trimming took 5 bases from V and 4 from J; bases not matched to a gene: 4.

This chain uses TRBV5-8 with TRBJ1-5; D perhaps matches TRBD1 (5 bases). Germline CDR1 and CDR2: SGHTS and YDEGEE. CDR3 length equals 15 residues. V was pared by 4 bases and J by 2 bases, with 13 bases between. The CDR3 region is CASSPQGRGNQPQHF. CDR3 in DNA: TGTGCCAGCAGCCCGCAGGGTAGGGGCAATCAGCCCCAGCATTTT.

This clone was recorded only once. The chain combines TRBV5-1 with TRBJ2-5; 7 bases map to TRBD1. The CDR3 totals 14 residues. V lost 7 bases to trimming and J lost 5 bases; unmatched junction nucleotides: 11. The germline V gene has CDR1 SGHRS and CDR2 YFSETQ. The CDR3: CASGKGAYEETQYF. The DNA for the CDR3 is TGCGCCAGCGGGAAGGGGGCGTATGAGGAGACCCAGTACTTC.

This rearrangement joins TRBV6-5 to TRBJ2-2; 7 bases map to TRBD2. The CDR3 has 14 residues. Germline V gene sequence: CDR1 MNHEY, CDR2 SVGAGI. J was trimmed by 5 bases and V by 6 bases; bases with no gene match: 6. CDR3 residues: CASRSRLATGELFF. DNA for the CDR3: TGTGCCAGCAGATCCCGACTAGCTACCGGGGAGCTGTTTTTT.